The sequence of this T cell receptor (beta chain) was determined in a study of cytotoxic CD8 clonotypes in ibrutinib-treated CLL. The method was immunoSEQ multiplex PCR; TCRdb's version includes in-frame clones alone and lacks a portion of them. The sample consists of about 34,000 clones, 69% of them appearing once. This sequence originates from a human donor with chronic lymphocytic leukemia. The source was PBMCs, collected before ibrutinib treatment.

This CDR3 reads CASSFYGTGSYEQYF. For the CDR3, the DNA is TGTGCCAGCAGCTTTTACGGGACAGGGTCCTACGAGCAGTACTTC. V usage is TRBV7-2 and J usage is TRBJ2-7; 9 nucleotides agree with TRBD1. Germline V gene data show CDR1 as SGHTA and CDR2 as FQGNSA. V lost 3 bases and J lost 1; bases outside the gene matches: 4. There are 15 residues in the CDR3.